One sample yielded the 22 T cell receptor beta chains listed below, sequenced in a study of CD4 T cells in relation to SARS-CoV-2 and coronaviruses. Assay: immunoSEQ multiplex PCR; the TCRdb copy retains only in-frame clones and omits some. The data contain about 22,000 clones, about 70% of them seen just once; the ten biggest clones take up about a sixth. The unexposed donors gave CD4+ T cells in about 2011-2019, prior to COVID-19. Isolation of CD4+ T cells took place after approximately 11 days in culture. These receptors' antigens are unknown. Specimen: CD4+ T cells from PBMCs, cultured in vitro. The origin of the receptors is a human donor in good health.

Judged by abundance, this clone is hyperexpanded. The V gene is TRBV7-9, the J gene TRBJ2-7; the match to TRBD2 covers 10 bases. The germline CDR1 and CDR2 sequences are SEHNR and FQNEAQ (reference sequence). J was trimmed by 2 bases and V by 2 bases; bases with no gene match: 3. The CDR3 totals 15 residues. CDR3 residues: CASSLRLAGAYEQYF. In DNA, the CDR3 is TGTGCCAGCAGCTTAAGACTAGCGGGTGCCTACGAGCAGTACTTC.

This clone was seen only a few times. The chain couples TRBV11-2 to TRBJ2-3; 14 bases fit TRBD2. The trim removed 3 bases at V and 4 bases at J, leaving 6 bases unmatched. The CDR3 has 17 amino acids. CDR1 SGHAT and CDR2 FQNNGV come from the germline V gene. The CDR3, as DNA: TGTGCCAGCAGCTTCCCGGGACTAGCGGGAGACTCAGATACGCAGTATTTT. Amino acid sequence: CASSFPGLAGDSDTQYF.

V is TRBV5-1 and J is TRBJ2-1; no reliable D call. Per the germline V gene, CDR1 is SGHRS and CDR2 is YFSETQ. V was shortened by 4 bases and J by 0 bases, with 11 bases between the two germline ends. The CDR3 has 15 amino acids. CDR3 loop: CASSPTVSSYNEQFF. In DNA, the CDR3 is TGCGCCAGCAGCCCCACAGTGAGCTCCTACAATGAGCAGTTCTTC.

The chain carries TRBV27 and TRBJ2-2, with a weak D call TRBD1 (5 bases). CDR3 length: 15 amino acids. Between the trimmed V and J ends, which lost 4 bases and 4 bases, there was a span of 13 bases. The germline V gene encodes CDR1 MNHEY and CDR2 SMNVEV (reference sequence). CDR3 loop: CASSYQGTFTGELFF. CDR3 nucleotides: TGTGCCAGCAGTTATCAGGGTACTTTCACCGGGGAGCTGTTTTTT.

This clone was seen more than once but under ten times. The chain uses TRBV4-2 and TRBJ2-7; D possibly corresponds to TRBD2 (5 bases). The V end was cut by 0 bases, the J end by 3 bases, with 12 bases between. This CDR3 comprises 15 residues. Germline-derived CDR1 and CDR2 are LGHNA and YNFKEQ. CDR3 DNA: TGTGCCAGCAGCCAAGATCATGGCGGGCTCTACGAGCAGTACTTC. The encoded protein is CASSQDHGGLYEQYF.

The chain has TRBV6-2 or TRBV6-3 and TRBJ2-7, with D maybe TRBD1 (6 bases). Per germline, CDR1 MNHEY and CDR2 SVGEGT. The CDR3 contains 11 residues. The V and J ends lost 6 bases and 12 bases respectively, with 15 bases between them. The DNA of the CDR3 is TGTGCCAGCAGCGACCACAGGGTTGTGTACTTC. Translation: CASSDHRVVYF.

A few counts support this clone. This rearrangement joins TRBV27 to TRBJ2-4; D is ambiguous. The CDR3 totals 14 residues. CDR1 MNHEY and CDR2 SMNVEV come from the germline V gene (reference sequence). The ends were cut back, 2 bases at V and 6 bases at J, with 11 bases in the middle. The CDR3, as DNA: TGTGCCAGCAGTTTAGACCCGTTCACAAACATTCAGTACTTC. Translated: CASSLDPFTNIQYF.

The CDR3 bases are TGTGCCAGCAGCTTGGGCCTAGCGGACAAGGATACGCAGTATTTT. It translates to CASSLGLADKDTQYF. The chain carries TRBV7-9 and TRBJ2-3, with TRBD2 identical over 7 bases. J gave up 6 bases and V 3 bases, and 9 bases lay outside the gene matches. Germline loops: CDR1 SEHNR, CDR2 FQNEAQ (reference sequence). The CDR3 runs to 15 residues.

As for this clone: Mismatch with germline at one junction end may stem from a read error. The chain couples TRBV6-1 to TRBJ1-5; TRBD1 might be the D (5 bases). CDR1 and CDR2 from the germline V gene are MNHNS and SASEGT. The CDR3 is 15 residues long. CDR3 residues: CAGSESPRGDRPQHF. The DNA for the CDR3 is TGTGCCGGCAGTGAAAGCCCGCGGGGCGATCGGCCCCAGCATTTT.

A single count supports this clone. This chain uses TRBV7-9 with TRBJ1-1; 8 bases align to TRBD1. In germline, CDR1 is SEHNR, CDR2 FQNEAQ (reference sequence). With V trimmed by 1 base and J by 7 bases, 5 bases remained unmatched. This CDR3 is built from 14 residues. The CDR3, as DNA: TGTGCCAGCAGCTTAGGGACAGGGAGGGATGAAGCTTTCTTT. The encoded protein is CASSLGTGRDEAFF.

This clone appeared a single time. The rearrangement links TRBV10-2 to TRBJ1-1, with 9 bases aligning to TRBD1. The trim removed 11 bases at V and 4 bases at J, leaving 8 bases unmatched. CDR3 size: 13 residues. Germline CDR1 and CDR2: WSHSY and SAAADI. The DNA for the CDR3 is TGCGCCTCTAACAGGGGGCGCGCCACTGAAGCTTTCTTT. This gives the protein CASNRGRATEAFF.

This clone was detected only a few times. V usage is TRBV9 and J usage is TRBJ2-3; D is undetermined. Trimming took 2 bases from V and 10 from J, leaving 11 bases between them. This CDR3 spans 12 amino acids. Germline assignment: CDR1 SGDLS and CDR2 YYNGEE. Here the CDR3 DNA reads TGTGCCAGCAGCGTGAGCCCATCCTCGCAGTATTTT. Protein sequence: CASSVSPSSQYF.

J is TRBJ2-1 and V is TRBV9, with 10 bases matching TRBD2. This CDR3 region has 16 residues. Germline CDR1 and CDR2: SGDLS and YYNGEE. J was trimmed by 4 bases and V by 3 bases; bases with no gene match: 7. The CDR3 loop is CASSALAGTTYNEQFF. In DNA, the CDR3 is TGTGCCAGCAGCGCACTAGCGGGGACAACTTACAATGAGCAGTTCTTC.

In this sample, this clone turned up a few times. The chain has TRBV4-1 and TRBJ2-5; D is undetermined. The V gene lost 4 bases and the J gene lost 5 bases, with 14 bases spanning the gap. The germline CDR1 and CDR2 sequences are MGHRA and YSYEKL. The CDR3 loop spans 14 amino acids. In DNA form, the CDR3 reads TGCGCCAGCAGCCCTAAGGTCGGGTTCGAGACCCAGTACTTC. Translating gives CASSPKVGFETQYF.

The rearrangement uses TRBV6-6 and TRBJ2-2; D is perhaps TRBD1 or TRBD2 (5 bases each). This CDR3 region has 15 residues. The V end lost 7 bases, the J end lost 0 bases, and 12 bases lay between the germline ends. Germline-derived CDR1 and CDR2 are MNHNY and SVGAGI (reference sequence). This CDR3 reads CASKEGYSNTGELFF. The DNA of the CDR3 is TGTGCCAGCAAAGAGGGGTATTCGAACACCGGGGAGCTGTTTTTT.

The gene calls are TRBV7-3 and TRBJ2-1; 7 nucleotides agree with TRBD2. Germline CDR1 reads SGHTA; CDR2 reads FQGTGA. V lost 5 bases, J lost 4 bases, and 5 bases stayed unmatched. The CDR3 length is 14 residues. For the CDR3, the DNA is TGTGCCAGCAGCCTCACAGCGGGGTACAATGAGCAGTTCTTC. Amino acids: CASSLTAGYNEQFF.

This chain connects TRBV7-9 to TRBJ2-5; the match to TRBD1 covers 12 bases. The V gene's germline CDR1 is SEHNR and CDR2 FQNEAQ (reference sequence). The CDR3 loop spans 18 amino acids. The J segment lost 5 bases and the V segment lost 4 bases, leaving 14 bases of the junction unmatched. The CDR3, as DNA: TGTGCCAGCAGCTACCCGACCGGGACAGGGGGCGCGGGGGAGACCCAGTACTTC. Translating gives CASSYPTGTGGAGETQYF.

A few counts support this clone. V and J are TRBV28 and TRBJ1-1; TRBD1 is a possible D gene (5 bases). V lost 6 bases, J lost 8 bases, and 16 bases lay in between. Germline V gene lookup returns CDR1 MDHEN and CDR2 SYDVKM. This CDR3 spans 13 amino acids. CDR3 nucleotides: TGTGCCAGCAGCCCCGGGGGTTGGTCCGAAGCTTTCTTT. Amino acids: CASSPGGWSEAFF.

V usage is TRBV19 and J usage is TRBJ2-6; D is possibly TRBD1 or TRBD2 (5 bases each). Germline V gene data show CDR1 as LNHDA and CDR2 as SQIVND (reference sequence). Trimming stripped 6 bases from V and 2 bases from J, with 11 bases between. The CDR3 is 15 residues long. The CDR3 bases are TGTGCCAGTAGCAAGGGGCGGGCTGGGGCCAACGTCCTGACTTTC. It yields the protein CASSKGRAGANVLTF.

V is TRBV6-1 and J is TRBJ1-6; TRBD1 might be the D (5 bases). V lost 3 bases and J lost 9, with 12 bases in between. From germline, CDR1 is MNHNS and CDR2 SASEGT. The CDR3 extends over 14 amino acids. The CDR3 reads CASSDPGGGSPLHF. CDR3 bases: TGTGCCAGCAGTGATCCCGGGGGTGGTTCACCCCTCCACTTT.

The V gene is TRBV5-4, the J gene TRBJ1-2; 9 bases agree with TRBD1. The trim removed 0 bases at V and 0 bases at J, leaving 3 bases unmatched. Per the germline V gene, CDR1 is SGHNT and CDR2 is YYREEE (reference sequence). This CDR3 is built from 16 residues. CDR3 DNA: TGTGCCAGCAGCTTGGGAGGACAGGGGTCTAACTATGGCTACACCTTC. Protein product: CASSLGGQGSNYGYTF.

This clone showed up just once. This rearrangement joins TRBV5-6 to TRBJ1-2; a weak D match, TRBD1 (6 bases). The CDR3 extends over 14 amino acids. Germline CDR1 is SGHDT and CDR2 is YYEEEE. The germline V and J ends were trimmed by 4 bases and 0 bases, with 10 bases remaining between them. The CDR3 DNA reads as TGTGCCAGCAGCCGGGACATTACTAACTATGGCTACACCTTC. This sequence encodes CASSRDITNYGYTF.